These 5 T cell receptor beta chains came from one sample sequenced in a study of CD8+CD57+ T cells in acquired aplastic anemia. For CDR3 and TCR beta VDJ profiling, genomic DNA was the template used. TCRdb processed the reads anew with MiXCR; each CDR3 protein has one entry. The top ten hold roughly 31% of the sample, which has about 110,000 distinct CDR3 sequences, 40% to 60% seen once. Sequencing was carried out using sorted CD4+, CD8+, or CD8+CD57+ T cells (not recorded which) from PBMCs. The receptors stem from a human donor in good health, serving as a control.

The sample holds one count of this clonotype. The CDR3 nucleotides are TGTGCCAGCAGCGGGATGATAGGACAGCCCCAGCATTTT. It encodes CASSGMIGQPQHF. This chain joins TRBV25-1 and TRBJ1-5; D not certain. This CDR3 comprises 13 residues. The V gene's germline CDR1 is MGHDK and CDR2 SYGVNS. The V end was cut by 6 bases, the J end by 7 bases, with 13 bases between. Using reference TRBV25-1 and TRBJ1-5 for the parts outside the CDR3, the full variable domain is EADIYQTPRYLVIGTGKKITLECSQTMGHDKMYWYQQDPGMELHLIHYSYGVNSTEKGDLSSESTVSRIRTEHFPLTLESARPSHTSQYLCASSGMIGQPQHFGDGTRLSIL.

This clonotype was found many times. Here the CDR3 DNA reads TGTGCCACCCAAGGGGGGGTTGGGGAGCAGTACTTC. It codes for CATQGGVGEQYF. The chain is built from TRBV5-4 and TRBJ2-7, with D possibly TRBD2 on 7 matching bases. This CDR3 is built from 12 residues. V was pared by 9 bases and J by 7 bases, with 17 bases between. CDR1 SGHNT and CDR2 YYREEE come from the germline V gene (reference sequence).

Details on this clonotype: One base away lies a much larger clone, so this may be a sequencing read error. CDR3 nucleotides: TGTGCCAGCAGTTCCTCCACGGAGCTAAATTCACCCCACCACTTT. Translated, it gives CASSSSTELNSPHHF. V usage is TRBV6-5 and J usage is TRBJ1-6; D remains ambiguous. The CDR3 is 15 amino acids. Germline-derived CDR1 and CDR2 are MNHEY and SVGAGI.

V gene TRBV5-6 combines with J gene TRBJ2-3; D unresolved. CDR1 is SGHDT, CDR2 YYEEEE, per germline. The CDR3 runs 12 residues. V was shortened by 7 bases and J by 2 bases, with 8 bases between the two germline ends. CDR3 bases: TGTGCCAGCTATTCCGACACAGATACGCAGTATTTT. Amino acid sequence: CASYSDTDTQYF.

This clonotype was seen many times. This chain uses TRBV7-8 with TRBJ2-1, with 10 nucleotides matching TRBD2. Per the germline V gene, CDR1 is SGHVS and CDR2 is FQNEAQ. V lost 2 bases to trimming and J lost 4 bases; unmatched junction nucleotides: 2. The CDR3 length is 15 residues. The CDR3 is CASSLLAGAYNEQFF. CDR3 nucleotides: TGTGCCAGCAGCTTACTAGCGGGGGCTTACAATGAGCAGTTCTTC.